This TCR beta chain was recovered during a study of shared clonotypes between healthy human individuals. The authors distributed each subset's genomic DNA evenly over several immunoSEQ plates. The repertoire was sequenced with immunoSEQ multiplex PCR; TCRdb's copy has only in-frame clones and lacks some. Of roughly 490,000 clones in the sample, 76% were seen once. V was clipped by 2 bases and J by 0 bases, with 12 bases between them. The CDR3 is 15 residues long. Germline CDR1 and CDR2: SGHNT and YYREEE (reference sequence). The sample consisted of PBMCs. The V and J genes are TRBV5-4 and TRBJ2-7; the D gene is possibly TRBD2 (5 bases). The receptor's source is a woman aged 40 to 49 in good health. Some clones in this sample may be carry-over from other donors' samples. CDR3 loop: CASSLTTGVSYEQYF. In DNA form, the CDR3 reads TGTGCCAGCAGCTTAACTACCGGGGTCTCCTACGAGCAGTACTTC. Together with reference TRBV5-4 and TRBJ2-7, the CDR3 gives the full variable domain: ETGVTQSPTHLIKTRGQQVTLRCSSQSGHNTVSWYQQALGQGPQFIFQYYREEENGRGNFPPRFSGLQFPNYSSELNVNALELDDSALYLCASSLTTGVSYEQYFGPGTRLTVT.